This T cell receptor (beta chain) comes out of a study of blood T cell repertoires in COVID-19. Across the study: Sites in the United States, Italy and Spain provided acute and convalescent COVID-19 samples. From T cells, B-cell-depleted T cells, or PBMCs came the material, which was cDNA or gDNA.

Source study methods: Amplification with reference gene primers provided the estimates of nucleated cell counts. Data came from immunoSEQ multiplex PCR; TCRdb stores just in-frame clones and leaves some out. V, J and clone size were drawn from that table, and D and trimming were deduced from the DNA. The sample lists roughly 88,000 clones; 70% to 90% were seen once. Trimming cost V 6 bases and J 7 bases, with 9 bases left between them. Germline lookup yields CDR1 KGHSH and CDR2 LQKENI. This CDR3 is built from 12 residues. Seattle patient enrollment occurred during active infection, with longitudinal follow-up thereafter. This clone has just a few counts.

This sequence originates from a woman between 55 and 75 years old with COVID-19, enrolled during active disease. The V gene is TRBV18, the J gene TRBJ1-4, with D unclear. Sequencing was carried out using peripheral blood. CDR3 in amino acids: CASSPGSEKLFF. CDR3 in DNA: TGTGCCAGCTCCCCGGGAAGTGAAAAACTGTTTTTT.